Listed here are 31 T cell receptor beta chains from one sample, sequenced in a study of CD8 T cells in ankylosing spondylitis. TCRdb itself ran the 5' RACE reads through MiXCR, one entry per CDR3 protein. This table holds about 240,000 distinct CDR3 sequences, 9.5% to 12% found once. Sequenced sample: blood, either unsorted or a sorted T cell fraction (not recorded which). The source is a male donor with ankylosing spondylitis or in good health (not recorded which).

Only a few counts were recorded for this clonotype. The chain has TRBV12-3 or TRBV12-4 and TRBJ1-1, with D uncertain. This CDR3 contains 16 residues. The V end lost 4 bases, the J end lost 0 bases, and 15 bases lay between the germline ends. CDR3 protein: CASSSLPGRLNTEAFF. The CDR3 nucleotides read TGTGCCAGCAGTTCCCTCCCCGGACGGCTGAACACTGAAGCTTTCTTT.

The gene calls are TRBV5-5 and TRBJ2-7; no reliable D call. Germline V lookup: CDR1 SGHKS, CDR2 YYEKEE (reference sequence). V was pared by 5 bases and J by 1 base, with 16 bases between. The CDR3 has 15 residues. The CDR3 coding sequence is TGTGCCAGCAGGACCGACCTAGGAAATTCCTACGAGCAGTACTTC. This codes for CASRTDLGNSYEQYF.

This clonotype has at least ten counts. The chain employs TRBV9 and TRBJ2-7, with a weak D call TRBD2 (6 bases). Germline V CDR1 and CDR2: SGDLS, YYNGEE. The length of the CDR3 is 16 residues. With 3 bases removed from V and 4 bases from J, the gap between germline ends came to 20 bases. This chain's CDR3 is CASSAGPSQGGYEQYF. CDR3 DNA sequence: TGTGCCAGCAGCGCGGGCCCTTCCCAGGGAGGATACGAGCAGTACTTC.

This clonotype was counted ten times or more. This chain links TRBV10-3 with TRBJ2-3; D is uncertain. The ends were cut back, 8 bases at V and 2 bases at J, with 14 bases in the middle. The CDR3 length is 14 residues. The V gene's germline CDR1 is ENHRY and CDR2 SYGVKD. CDR3: CAIGGNTNTDTQYF. The CDR3, as DNA: TGTGCCATCGGTGGGAATACGAACACAGATACGCAGTATTTT.

The chain has TRBV5-6 and TRBJ2-7; D gene uncertain. This CDR3 has 15 amino acids. Germline lookup yields CDR1 SGHDT and CDR2 YYEEEE. V was trimmed by 2 bases and J by 2 bases, leaving 14 bases between them. CDR3 amino acids: CASSLFFPTPYEQYF. CDR3 sequence (DNA): TGTGCCAGCAGCTTATTTTTTCCAACGCCCTACGAGCAGTACTTC.

This chain links TRBV7-6 with TRBJ2-1, with 8 bases aligning to TRBD2. The CDR3 loop spans 16 amino acids. Germline V gene sequence: CDR1 SGHVS, CDR2 FNYEAQ. The J segment lost 5 bases and the V segment lost 4 bases, leaving 10 bases of the junction unmatched. The CDR3 sequence is CASSSPSSGLNNEQFF. The CDR3 DNA follows: TGTGCCAGCAGCTCTCCCTCTAGCGGGCTCAACAATGAGCAGTTCTTC.

This clonotype was seen ten or more times. The chain is built from TRBV27 and TRBJ2-4; D is unresolved. The germline CDR1 and CDR2 sequences are MNHEY and SMNVEV (reference sequence). V was clipped by 9 bases and J by 16 bases, with 13 bases between them. The length of the CDR3 is 9 residues. CDR3: CASKKDCYF. The CDR3 DNA reads TGTGCCAGTAAGAAGGATTGCTACTTC.

This clonotype was recorded at least ten times. This chain links TRBV7-2 with TRBJ2-5, with TRBD2 matching over 8 bases. Germline V gene sequence: CDR1 SGHTA, CDR2 FQGNSA. The CDR3 contains 14 residues. With 1 base clipped from V and 7 bases from J, the junction kept 5 bases outside the gene matches. This chain's CDR3 is CASSLVASGGTQYF. The CDR3 region has the DNA TGTGCCAGCAGCTTAGTGGCAAGCGGGGGGACCCAGTACTTC.

This clonotype was recorded many times. This chain uses TRBV9 with TRBJ2-2, with 8 bases lining up with TRBD2. V gave up 6 bases and J gave up 4 bases; unmatched junction bases: 5. Germline V CDR1 and CDR2: SGDLS, YYNGEE. This CDR3 has 14 amino acids. The CDR3: CASNPAGATGELFF. CDR3 coding DNA: TGTGCCAGCAACCCAGCGGGAGCCACCGGGGAGCTGTTTTTT.

This clonotype was counted many times. The gene calls are TRBV15 and TRBJ2-1; D call uncertain. The germline V gene has CDR1 LNHNV and CDR2 YYDKDF (reference sequence). The germline V and J ends were trimmed by 5 bases and 0 bases, with 8 bases remaining between them. The CDR3 length is 14 residues. The CDR3 bases are TGTGCCACCAGCGTGTCGGGCTCCTACAATGAGCAGTTCTTC. This gives the protein CATSVSGSYNEQFF.

This clonotype occurred many times. The J gene is TRBJ1-1, the V gene TRBV12-3 or TRBV12-4; D is unresolved. The CDR3 totals 12 residues. V lost 0 bases, J lost 7 bases, and 6 bases lay in between. The CDR3 region is CASSLAPYEAFF. DNA of the CDR3: TGTGCCAGCAGTTTAGCGCCCTATGAAGCTTTCTTT.

This clonotype has ten or more counts. This chain uses TRBV12-3 or TRBV12-4 with TRBJ2-1; D may be TRBD1 (6 bases). CDR3 length equals 14 residues. Trimming left V 3 bases short and J 7 bases short, with 13 bases between. In nucleotides, the CDR3 is TGTGCCAGCAGTTTGGGGACAATTAAAAATGAGCAGTTCTTC. Encoded protein: CASSLGTIKNEQFF.

This clonotype has a count of ten or more. V is TRBV20-1 and J is TRBJ2-3, with TRBD2 matching 14 bases. The CDR3 covers 16 residues. Per the germline V gene, CDR1 is DFQATT and CDR2 is SNEGSKA (reference sequence). Losses at the gene ends were 4 bases for V and 2 bases for J; bases not matched to a gene: 5. CDR3 sequence: CSATRLAGGSTDTQYF. CDR3 sequence (DNA): TGCAGTGCTACCAGACTAGCGGGGGGGTCCACAGATACGCAGTATTTT.

In its sample, this clonotype was seen many times. The chain couples TRBV29-1 to TRBJ1-1; TRBD1 matches 8 bases. With V trimmed by 6 bases and J by 4 bases, 7 bases remained unmatched. The germline CDR1 and CDR2 sequences are SQVTM and ANQGSEA. This CDR3 region has 13 residues. The CDR3 is CSVGQGIITEAFF. In DNA, the CDR3 is TGCAGCGTCGGACAGGGAATTATCACTGAAGCTTTCTTT.

This chain joins TRBV10-3 and TRBJ2-3; D is perhaps TRBD2 (5 bases). The V gene's germline CDR1 is ENHRY and CDR2 SYGVKD. The CDR3 extends over 18 amino acids. Trimming left V 4 bases short and J 1 base short, with 21 bases between. The CDR3 coding sequence is TGTGCCATCAGTGTTGGGCTTTACTCCGGGATAGGCACAGATACGCAGTATTTT. As protein: CAISVGLYSGIGTDTQYF.

The sample holds many counts of this clonotype. This sequence joins TRBV20-1 and TRBJ2-1, with D possibly TRBD1 on 5 matching bases. The ends were cut back, 4 bases at V and 3 bases at J, with 16 bases in the middle. Germline V lookup: CDR1 DFQATT, CDR2 SNEGSKA (reference sequence). The length of the CDR3 is 15 residues. The CDR3 DNA is TGCAGTGCTACCCTGGACAAGGACGGCTACAATGAGCAGTTCTTC. Translation gives CSATLDKDGYNEQFF.

The chain uses TRBV7-9 and TRBJ2-5; D not certain. Germline CDR1 is SEHNR and CDR2 is FQNEAQ (reference sequence). Trimming shortened V by 3 bases and J by 2 bases, and 7 bases separated the two germline ends. The length of the CDR3 is 13 residues. CDR3: CASSLKLQETQYF. In DNA, the CDR3 is TGTGCCAGCAGCTTGAAATTACAAGAGACCCAGTACTTC.

In regard to this clonotype: A single base separates this from a much larger clone, so it may be a read error. This sequence joins TRBV18 and TRBJ1-4, with TRBD1 matching 9 bases. CDR3 length: 13 amino acids. Germline V gene lookup returns CDR1 KGHSH and CDR2 LQKENI. V lost 4 bases, J lost 10 bases, and 4 bases stayed unmatched. CDR3 in amino acids: CASSLRDRAKLFF. The CDR3 DNA is TGTGCCAGCTCACTCCGGGACAGGGCAAAACTGTTTTTT.

This clonotype was seen a few times. The chain links TRBV7-9 to TRBJ1-1; D perhaps matches TRBD1 (5 bases). Germline V gene sequence: CDR1 SEHNR, CDR2 FQNEAQ (reference sequence). V lost 1 base, J lost 3 bases, and 12 bases lay in between. The length of the CDR3 is 15 residues. The CDR3 loop is CASSLGLQGDTEAFF. The CDR3 DNA is TGTGCCAGCAGCTTAGGTTTGCAGGGCGACACTGAAGCTTTCTTT.

This clonotype was counted at least ten times. The chain recombines TRBV20-1 with TRBJ1-2; no firm D call. Trimming cost V 6 bases and J 3 bases, with 11 bases left between them. The CDR3 loop spans 12 amino acids. Germline values: CDR1 DFQATT, CDR2 SNEGSKA (reference sequence). The CDR3 region is CSAHTVYYGYTF. DNA of the CDR3: TGCAGTGCGCACACAGTTTACTATGGCTACACCTTC.

This sequence joins TRBV12-3 or TRBV12-4 and TRBJ2-2, with TRBD2 matching 10 bases. CDR3 length: 15 amino acids. Germline trimming cut 7 bases from V and 10 bases from J; bases unmatched to any gene: 12. Written as DNA, the CDR3 is TGTGCCAGCACGGGACCCGGGACTAGCGATCAGGAGCTGTTTTTT. Translated, it gives CASTGPGTSDQELFF.

This clonotype was seen repeatedly, ten times or more. V gene TRBV11-2 combines with J gene TRBJ2-1; 8 nucleotides line up with TRBD2. The germline CDR1 and CDR2 sequences are SGHAT and FQNNGV. The CDR3 loop spans 16 amino acids. Losses at the gene ends were 0 bases for V and 3 bases for J; bases not matched to a gene: 4. The CDR3 spells CASSLDRGLVYNEQFF. The CDR3 nucleotides read TGTGCCAGCAGCTTAGATCGGGGACTAGTCTACAATGAGCAGTTCTTC.

CDR3 region: CSITDGRGQPQHF. The CDR3 DNA sequence: TGCAGCATTACGGACGGACGTGGTCAGCCCCAGCATTTT. V is TRBV29-1 and J is TRBJ1-5, with unresolved D. The CDR3 spans 13 residues. Germline assignment: CDR1 SQVTM and CDR2 ANQGSEA. V was trimmed by 8 bases and J by 6 bases, leaving 17 bases between them.

V gene TRBV10-2 combines with J gene TRBJ2-5, with D possibly matching TRBD2 (7 bases). Trimming pared 7 bases from V and 9 bases from J, leaving 24 bases between. CDR3 length: 15 residues. Per the germline V gene, CDR1 is WSHSY and CDR2 is SAAADI. CDR3 DNA sequence: TGCGCCAGCACCCCGGGGGGCCCCACCCTGGGGGCCCAGTACTTC. It translates to CASTPGGPTLGAQYF.

This clonotype was detected only a few times. This chain uses TRBV7-7 with TRBJ2-2; 12 bases fit TRBD2. This CDR3 has 15 residues. V lost 5 bases and J lost 4; bases outside the gene matches: 2. Germline assignment: CDR1 SSHAT and CDR2 FNYEAQ (reference sequence). This CDR3 is CASSVTSGSTGELFF. The CDR3 region has the DNA TGTGCCAGCAGCGTGACTAGCGGGAGCACCGGGGAGCTGTTTTTT.

The rearrangement joins TRBV3-1 to TRBJ2-1, with TRBD2 identical over 9 bases. This CDR3 comprises 15 residues. Germline V gene lookup returns CDR1 LGHDT and CDR2 YNNKEL (reference sequence). With V trimmed by 2 bases and J by 5 bases, 4 bases remained unmatched. In DNA form, the CDR3 reads TGTGCCAGCAGCCAATATAGCGGGGGCAACAATGAGCAGTTCTTC. It yields the protein CASSQYSGGNNEQFF.

At least ten counts were recorded for this clonotype. This chain connects TRBV6-5 to TRBJ2-7, with TRBD2 matching 7 bases. V gave up 0 bases and J gave up 5 bases; unmatched junction bases: 4. CDR1 is MNHEY, CDR2 SVGAGI, per germline. The CDR3 spans 14 residues. This CDR3 is CASSYSGLVHEQYF. The CDR3, as DNA: TGTGCCAGCAGTTACTCCGGACTAGTCCACGAGCAGTACTTC.

The chain uses TRBV5-5 and TRBJ2-7, with unresolved D. The germline V and J ends were trimmed by 0 bases and 3 bases, with 10 bases remaining between them. The CDR3 runs to 14 residues. Germline CDR1 SGHKS, CDR2 YYEKEE (reference sequence). CDR3 amino acids: CASSLVPDLYEQYF. The CDR3 DNA is TGTGCCAGCAGCTTGGTCCCAGATCTCTACGAGCAGTACTTC.

This chain connects TRBV13 to TRBJ2-5, with 11 bases identical to TRBD2. V was pared by 5 bases and J by 3 bases, with 5 bases of the junction left unmatched. This CDR3 spans 15 amino acids. Germline V gives CDR1 PRHDT, CDR2 FYEKMQ (reference sequence). CDR3 region: CASSDGTSGKETQYF. As DNA, the CDR3 is TGTGCCAGCAGCGACGGGACTAGCGGAAAAGAGACCCAGTACTTC.

This clonotype was counted ten times or more. The rearrangement links TRBV5-5 to TRBJ2-1, with a possible D match to TRBD1 (6 bases). Germline-derived CDR1 and CDR2 are SGHKS and YYEKEE (reference sequence). The CDR3 loop spans 16 amino acids. V was pared by 4 bases and J by 4 bases, with 18 bases between. The CDR3, as DNA: TGTGCCAGCAGCGGGAACCGGGACATTCTTTACAATGAGCAGTTCTTC. Translated, it gives CASSGNRDILYNEQFF.

Concerning this clonotype itself: The junction and the germline gene differ at one end; a read error may be behind it. The genes are TRBV5-1 and TRBJ2-3; 7 bases line up with TRBD2. Germline values: CDR1 SGHRS, CDR2 YFSETQ. The CDR3 runs 14 residues. The CDR3 loop is CASRVGGGRDRQYF. Here the CDR3 DNA reads TGCGCCAGCAGGGTCGGGGGAGGGCGAGATAGGCAGTATTTT.